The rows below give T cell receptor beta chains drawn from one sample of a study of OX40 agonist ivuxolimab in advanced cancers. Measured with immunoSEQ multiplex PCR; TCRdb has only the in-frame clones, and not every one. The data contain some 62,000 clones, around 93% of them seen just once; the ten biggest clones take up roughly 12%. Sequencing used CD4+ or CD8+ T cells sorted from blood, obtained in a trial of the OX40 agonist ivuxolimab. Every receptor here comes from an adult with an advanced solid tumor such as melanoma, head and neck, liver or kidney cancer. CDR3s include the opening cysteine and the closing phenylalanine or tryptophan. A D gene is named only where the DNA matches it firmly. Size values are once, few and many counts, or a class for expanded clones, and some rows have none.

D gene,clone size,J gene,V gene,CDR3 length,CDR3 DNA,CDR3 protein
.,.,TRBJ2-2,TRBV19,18,TGTGCCAGTAGTATAGGGAGGACGTTAAACCGGAACACCGGGGAGCTGTTTTTT,CASSIGRTLNRNTGELFF
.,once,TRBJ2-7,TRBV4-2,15,TGTGCCAGCAGCCAAGATTGGCAGGGTAGCTACGAGCAGTACTTC,CASSQDWQGSYEQYF
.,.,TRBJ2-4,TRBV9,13,TGTGCCAGCAGCGTCAGCGATGAAAACATTCAGTACTTC,CASSVSDENIQYF
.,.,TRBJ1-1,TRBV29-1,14,TGCAGCGTATACCCACCACAGGGCTACACTGAAGCTTTCTTT,CSVYPPQGYTEAFF
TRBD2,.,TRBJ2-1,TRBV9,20,TGTGCCAGCAGCCATCCACGACTAGCGGGAGGGCCTGGAGTAGCAAATGAGCAGTTCTTC,CASSHPRLAGGPGVANEQFF
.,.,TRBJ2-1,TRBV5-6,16,TGTGCCAGCAGAGCGGACCGGTACTTCTCCTACAATGAGCAGTTCTTC,CASRADRYFSYNEQFF
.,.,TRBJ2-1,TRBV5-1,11,TGCGCCAGCAGCTTGGGACTAGAGCAGTTCTTC,CASSLGLEQFF
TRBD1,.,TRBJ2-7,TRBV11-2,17,TGTGCCAGCAGCTTAGGGTGGTCCGGACAGGGTTTTAACGAGCAGTACTTC,CASSLGWSGQGFNEQYF
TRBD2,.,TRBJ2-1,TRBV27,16,TGTGCCAGCAGTTTATCGAGCGGGAGCTCCTACAATGAGCAGTTCTTC,CASSLSSGSSYNEQFF
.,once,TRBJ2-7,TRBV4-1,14,TGCGCCAGCAGCCCGGAGACTGCCTCCTACGAGCAGTACTTC,CASSPETASYEQYF
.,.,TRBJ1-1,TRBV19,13,TGTGCCAGTATTGGTTTTGAAGGCACTGAAGCTTTCTTT,CASIGFEGTEAFF
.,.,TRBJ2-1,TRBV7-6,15,TGTGCCAGCAGCTTGACCCGGGACTCTAACAATGAGCAGTTCTTC,CASSLTRDSNNEQFF
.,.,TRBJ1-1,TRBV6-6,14,TGTGCCAGCAGTTACGGGGACGGGACCACTGAAGCTTTCTTT,CASSYGDGTTEAFF
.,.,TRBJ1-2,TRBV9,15,TGTGCCAGCCGGGACCTCGGGCTAAATCGGTATGGCTACACCTTC,CASRDLGLNRYGYTF
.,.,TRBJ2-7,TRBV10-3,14,TGTGCCATCAGTGAGTCCGGGGATTCCTACGAGCAGTACTTC,CAISESGDSYEQYF
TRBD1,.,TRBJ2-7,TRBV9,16,TGTGCCAGCAGCGCTTGGACAGGGGGCTGGGGGGACGAGCAGTACTTC,CASSAWTGGWGDEQYF
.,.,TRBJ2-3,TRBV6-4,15,TGTGCCAGCAGTGCTTCAGGTTTTAGCACAGATACGCAGTATTTT,CASSASGFSTDTQYF
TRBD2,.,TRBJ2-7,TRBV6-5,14,TGTGCCAGCAGTTCTAGCGGGAGGGCTGACGAGCAGTACTTC,CASSSSGRADEQYF
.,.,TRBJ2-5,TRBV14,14,TGTGCCAGCAGCCAGCGGTCCGGGGGCGAGACCCAGTACTTC,CASSQRSGGETQYF
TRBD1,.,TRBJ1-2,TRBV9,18,TGTGCCAGCAGCGCACCCACGGACAGGGATGTATTGAACTATGGCTACACCTTC,CASSAPTDRDVLNYGYTF
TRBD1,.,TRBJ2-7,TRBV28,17,TGTGCCAGCAGTTTCCCAGGGACAGGAGCCTTTACCTACGAGCAGTACTTC,CASSFPGTGAFTYEQYF
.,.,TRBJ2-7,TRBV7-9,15,TGTGCCAGCAGCTTAGACGGTGGCAGGGCGGGAGAGCAGTACTTC,CASSLDGGRAGEQYF
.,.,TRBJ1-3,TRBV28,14,TGTGCCAGCAGTTTCGGGAACTCTGGAAACACCATATATTTT,CASSFGNSGNTIYF
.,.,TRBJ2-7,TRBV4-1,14,TGCGCCAGCAGCCCAGGGCCGCTATCCTACGAGCAGTACTTC,CASSPGPLSYEQYF
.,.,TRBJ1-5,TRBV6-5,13,TGTGCCAGCAGCCCGGACTGGTATCAGCCCCAGCATTTT,CASSPDWYQPQHF
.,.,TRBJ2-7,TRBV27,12,TGTGCCAGCAGTTTAAACTGGGGTGAGCAGTACTTC,CASSLNWGEQYF
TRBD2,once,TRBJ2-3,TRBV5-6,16,TGTGCCAGCAGCCCCGGGACTAGCGGGAGCACAGATACGCAGTATTTT,CASSPGTSGSTDTQYF
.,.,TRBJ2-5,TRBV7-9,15,TGTGCCAGCAGCCCAGGGGCCAGGCGGCAAGAGACCCAGTACTTC,CASSPGARRQETQYF
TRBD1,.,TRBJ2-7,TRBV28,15,TGTGCCAGCAGTTTATCAGGGGGCAATAGGTACGAGCAGTACTTC,CASSLSGGNRYEQYF
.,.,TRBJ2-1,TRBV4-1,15,TGCGCCAGCAGCCAAGTCCTAGTTGGCTACAATGAGCAGTTCTTC,CASSQVLVGYNEQFF
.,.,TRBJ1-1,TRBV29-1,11,TGCAGCGGGTACAGTGAGACCGAAGCTTTCTTT,CSGYSETEAFF
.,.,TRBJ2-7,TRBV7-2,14,TGTGCCAGCAGCTTAGCTTCACCTGGGTACGAGCAGTACTTC,CASSLASPGYEQYF
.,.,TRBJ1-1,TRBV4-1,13,TGCGCCAGCAGCCAAGATCCCCACCTTGAAGCTTTCTTT,CASSQDPHLEAFF
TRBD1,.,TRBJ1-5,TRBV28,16,TGTGCCAGCACTTTCACGGGACAGGGTGGCAATCAGCCCCAGCATTTT,CASTFTGQGGNQPQHF
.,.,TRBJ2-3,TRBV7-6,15,TGTGCCAGCAGCTCGTTGACTAGTGTAACAGATACGCAGTATTTT,CASSSLTSVTDTQYF
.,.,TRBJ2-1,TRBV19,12,TGTGCCAGTAGTATTAAGAGCAGGGGCTTGTTCTTC,CASSIKSRGLFF
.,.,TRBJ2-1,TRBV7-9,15,TGTGCCAGCAGCTTATTAGTTAACGCCGGGGATGAGCAGTTCTTC,CASSLLVNAGDEQFF
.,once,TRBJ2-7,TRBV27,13,TGTGCCAGCGCACAGGGTACCACCTACGAGCAGTACTTC,CASAQGTTYEQYF
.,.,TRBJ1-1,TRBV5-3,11,TGTGCCAATAGTGCCCCCACTGAAGCTTTCTTT,CANSAPTEAFF
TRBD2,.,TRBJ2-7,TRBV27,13,TGTGCCAGCAGTTGGGGGACTAACTACGAGCAGTACTTC,CASSWGTNYEQYF
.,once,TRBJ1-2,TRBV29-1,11,TGCAGCGTTGATTCCAGCTATGGCTACACCTTC,CSVDSSYGYTF
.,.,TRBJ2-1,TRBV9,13,TGTGCCAGCAGGGGGGGACTTAACAATGAGCAGTTCTTC,CASRGGLNNEQFF
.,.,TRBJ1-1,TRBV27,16,TGTGCCAGCAGTTTAGGGGCAGACTGGGGGTACACTGAAGCTTTCTTT,CASSLGADWGYTEAFF
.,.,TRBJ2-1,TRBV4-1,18,TGCGCCAGCAGCCAAGAGACAACCCTAGCAAGGGGCTACAATGAGCAGTTCTTC,CASSQETTLARGYNEQFF
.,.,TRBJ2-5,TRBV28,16,TGTGCCAGCAGTTTCCCCGGAGGGGACTTAGGAGAGACCCAGTACTTC,CASSFPGGDLGETQYF
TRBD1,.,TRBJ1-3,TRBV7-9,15,TGTGCCAGCAGCTCAATGGACAGGGCTGGAAACACCATATATTTT,CASSSMDRAGNTIYF
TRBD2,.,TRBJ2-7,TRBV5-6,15,TGTGCCAGCAGCTTGGGACTAGCGGGACTCTACGAGCAGTACTTC,CASSLGLAGLYEQYF
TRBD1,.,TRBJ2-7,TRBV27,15,TGTGCCAGCAGACTGGGACAGGGTAGTTCCTACGAGCAGTACTTC,CASRLGQGSSYEQYF
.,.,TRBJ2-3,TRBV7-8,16,TGTGCCAGCAGCTTAATGGCCCTGGGGGAACGGGATACGCAGTATTTT,CASSLMALGERDTQYF
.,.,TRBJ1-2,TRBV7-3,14,TGTGCCAGCAGCCACGATGGGGGATTCGGTGGCTACACCTTC,CASSHDGGFGGYTF
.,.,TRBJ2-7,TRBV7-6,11,TGTGCCAGCAGCACAGGGAACGAGCAGTACTTC,CASSTGNEQYF
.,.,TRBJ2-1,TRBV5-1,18,TGCGCCAGCAGCTTGGCCGTGGAAGGGCCTGTGCCCTACAATGAGCAGTTCTTC,CASSLAVEGPVPYNEQFF
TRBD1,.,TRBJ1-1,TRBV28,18,TGTGCCAGCAGCCCATATGGGGGGTGGGGGACAGAGAACACTGAAGCTTTCTTT,CASSPYGGWGTENTEAFF
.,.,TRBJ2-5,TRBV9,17,TGTGCCAGCAGCGCGAAGAACGGGGACAACACGAGGGAGACCCAGTACTTC,CASSAKNGDNTRETQYF
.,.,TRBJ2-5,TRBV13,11,TGTGCCAGCAGCTTACGAGAGACCCAGTACTTC,CASSLRETQYF